This T cell receptor (beta chain) was captured in a study of blood T cell repertoires in COVID-19. Study-level information: T cells, B-cell-depleted T cells, or PBMCs provided the cDNA or gDNA that served as material.

Allocation to cohorts depended on clinical history reported by the participants. From germline, CDR1 is GTSNPN and CDR2 SVGIG (reference sequence). V was shortened by 1 base and J by 5 bases, with 6 bases between the two germline ends. The CDR3 is 12 residues long. In the authors' methods: Estimation of nucleated cell counts was performed using reference gene primer amplification. Data came from immunoSEQ multiplex PCR; TCRdb stores just in-frame clones and leaves some out. That table supplies the V and J calls and clone size; D and trimming were determined from the DNA. The sample includes about 310,000 clones, roughly 90% of them seen just once.

The rearrangement uses TRBV30 and TRBJ1-5; no definite D call. The TCR sequence derives from a woman aged 40 to 55 who had recovered from COVID-19. Specimen: PBMCs or T cells enriched from blood (not recorded which). The CDR3 DNA reads TGTGCCTGGAGTGAAAGAGATCAGCCCCAGCATTTT. Translated: CAWSERDQPQHF.